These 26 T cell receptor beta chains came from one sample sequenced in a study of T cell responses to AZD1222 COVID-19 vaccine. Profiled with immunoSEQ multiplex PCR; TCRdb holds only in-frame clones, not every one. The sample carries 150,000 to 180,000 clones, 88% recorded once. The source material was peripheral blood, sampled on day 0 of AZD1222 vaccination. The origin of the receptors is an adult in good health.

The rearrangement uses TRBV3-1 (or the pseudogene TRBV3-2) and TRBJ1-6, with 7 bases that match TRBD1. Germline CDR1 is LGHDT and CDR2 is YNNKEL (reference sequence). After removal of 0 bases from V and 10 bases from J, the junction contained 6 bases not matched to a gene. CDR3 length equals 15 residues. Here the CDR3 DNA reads TGTGCCAGCAGCCAAGAGGGCCTCAGGGGGTCACCCCTCCACTTT. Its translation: CASSQEGLRGSPLHF.

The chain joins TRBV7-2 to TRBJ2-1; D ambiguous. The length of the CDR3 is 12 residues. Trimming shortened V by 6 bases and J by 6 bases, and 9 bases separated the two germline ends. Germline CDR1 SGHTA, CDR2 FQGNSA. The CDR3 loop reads CASRRSSNEQFF. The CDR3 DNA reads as TGTGCCAGCAGAAGATCTAGCAATGAGCAGTTCTTC. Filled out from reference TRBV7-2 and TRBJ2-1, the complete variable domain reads GAGVSQSPSNKVTEKGKDVELRCDPISGHTALYWYRQSLGQGLEFLIYFQGNSAPDKSGLPSDRFSAERTGGSVSTLTIQRTQQEDSAVYLCASRRSSNEQFFGPGTRLTVL.

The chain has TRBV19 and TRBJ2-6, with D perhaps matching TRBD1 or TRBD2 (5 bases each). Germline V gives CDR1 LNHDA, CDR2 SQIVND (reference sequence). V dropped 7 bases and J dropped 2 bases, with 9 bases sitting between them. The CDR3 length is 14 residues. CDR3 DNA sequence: TGTGCCAGTAATCCGGGGCCTGGGGCCAACGTCCTGACTTTC. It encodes CASNPGPGANVLTF. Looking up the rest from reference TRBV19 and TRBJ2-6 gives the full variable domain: DGGITQSPKYLFRKEGQNVTLSCEQNLNHDAMYWYRQDPGQGLRLIYYSQIVNDFQKGDIAEGYSVSREKKESFPLTVTSAQKNPTAFYLCASNPGPGANVLTFGAGSRLTVL.

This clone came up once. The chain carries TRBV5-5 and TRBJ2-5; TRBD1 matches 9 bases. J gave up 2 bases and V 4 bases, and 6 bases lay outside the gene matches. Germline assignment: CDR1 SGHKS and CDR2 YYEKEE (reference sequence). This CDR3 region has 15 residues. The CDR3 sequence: CASSPTGGGQETQYF. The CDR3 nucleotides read TGTGCCAGCAGCCCAACAGGGGGCGGGCAAGAGACCCAGTACTTC.

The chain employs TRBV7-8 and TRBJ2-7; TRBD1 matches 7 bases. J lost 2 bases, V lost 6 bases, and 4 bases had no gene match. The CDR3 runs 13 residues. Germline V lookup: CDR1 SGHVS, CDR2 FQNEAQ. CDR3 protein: CASRLTGTYEQYF. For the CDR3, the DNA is TGTGCCAGCAGGCTGACAGGGACCTACGAGCAGTACTTC.

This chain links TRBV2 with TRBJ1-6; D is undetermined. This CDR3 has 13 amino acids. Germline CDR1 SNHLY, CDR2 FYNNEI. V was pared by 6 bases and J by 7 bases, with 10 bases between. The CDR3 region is CASRNAGNSPLHF. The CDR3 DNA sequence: TGTGCCAGCAGGAACGCGGGCAATTCACCCCTCCACTTT.

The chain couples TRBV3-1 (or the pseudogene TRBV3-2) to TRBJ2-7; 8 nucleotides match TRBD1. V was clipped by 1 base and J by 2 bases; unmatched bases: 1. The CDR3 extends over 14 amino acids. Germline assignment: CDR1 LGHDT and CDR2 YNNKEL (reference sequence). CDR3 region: CASSQGQGPYEQYF. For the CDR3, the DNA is TGTGCCAGCAGCCAAGGACAGGGGCCCTACGAGCAGTACTTC.

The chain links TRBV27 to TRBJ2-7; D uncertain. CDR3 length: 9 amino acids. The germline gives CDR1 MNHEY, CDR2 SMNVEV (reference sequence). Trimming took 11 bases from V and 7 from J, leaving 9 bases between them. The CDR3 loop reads CADPCEQYF. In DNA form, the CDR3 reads TGTGCCGACCCGTGTGAGCAGTACTTC.

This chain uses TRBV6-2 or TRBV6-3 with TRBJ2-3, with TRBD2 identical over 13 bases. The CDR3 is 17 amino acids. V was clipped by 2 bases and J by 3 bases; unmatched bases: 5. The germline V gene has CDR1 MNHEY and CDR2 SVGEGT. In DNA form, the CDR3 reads TGTGCCAGCAGTTACGGAGGGACTAGCGGGGTGACAGATACGCAGTATTTT. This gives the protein CASSYGGTSGVTDTQYF.

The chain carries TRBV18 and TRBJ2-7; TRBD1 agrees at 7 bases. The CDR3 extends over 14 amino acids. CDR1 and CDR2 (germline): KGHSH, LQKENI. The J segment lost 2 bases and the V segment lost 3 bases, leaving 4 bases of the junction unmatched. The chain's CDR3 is CASSPPGQTYEQYF. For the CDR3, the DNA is TGTGCCAGCTCACCCCCGGGACAGACCTACGAGCAGTACTTC.

The CDR3 protein is CASSLGGQSNTGELFF. In nucleotides, the CDR3 is TGTGCCAGCAGCTTAGGGGGACAGTCGAACACCGGGGAGCTGTTTTTT. V gene TRBV7-6 combines with J gene TRBJ2-2, with 7 bases identical to TRBD1. The CDR3 extends over 16 amino acids. Germline CDR1 SGHVS, CDR2 FNYEAQ. V lost 1 base and J lost 0; bases outside the gene matches: 2.

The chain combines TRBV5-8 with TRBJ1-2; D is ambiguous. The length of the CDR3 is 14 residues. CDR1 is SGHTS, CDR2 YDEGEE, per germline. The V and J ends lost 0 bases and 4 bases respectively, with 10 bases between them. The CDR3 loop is CASSLAPLGYGYTF. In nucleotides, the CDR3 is TGTGCCAGCAGCTTGGCCCCCCTTGGCTATGGCTACACCTTC. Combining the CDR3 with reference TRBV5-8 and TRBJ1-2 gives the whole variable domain EAGVTQSPTHLIKTRGQQATLRCSPISGHTSVYWYQQALGLGLQFLLWYDEGEERNRGNFPPRFSGRQFPNYSSELNVNALELEDSALYLCASSLAPLGYGYTFGSGTRLTVV.

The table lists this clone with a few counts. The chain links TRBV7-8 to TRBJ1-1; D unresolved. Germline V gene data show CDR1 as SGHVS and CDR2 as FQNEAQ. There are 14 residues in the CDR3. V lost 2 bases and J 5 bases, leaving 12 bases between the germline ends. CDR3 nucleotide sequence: TGTGCCAGCAGCTTACCGGACGGAGGGACTGAAGCTTTCTTT. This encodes CASSLPDGGTEAFF. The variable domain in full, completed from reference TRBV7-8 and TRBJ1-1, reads GAGVSQSPRYKVAKRGQDVALRCDPISGHVSLFWYQQALGQGPEFLTYFQNEAQLDKSGLPSDRFFAERPEGSVSTLKIQRTQQEDSAVYLCASSLPDGGTEAFFGQGTRLTVV.

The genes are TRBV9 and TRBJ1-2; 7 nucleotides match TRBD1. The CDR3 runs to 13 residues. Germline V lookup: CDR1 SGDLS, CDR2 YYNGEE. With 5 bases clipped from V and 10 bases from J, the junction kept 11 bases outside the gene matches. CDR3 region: CASSPSQTGTYTF. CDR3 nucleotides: TGTGCCAGCAGTCCCTCCCAGACAGGGACCTACACCTTC.

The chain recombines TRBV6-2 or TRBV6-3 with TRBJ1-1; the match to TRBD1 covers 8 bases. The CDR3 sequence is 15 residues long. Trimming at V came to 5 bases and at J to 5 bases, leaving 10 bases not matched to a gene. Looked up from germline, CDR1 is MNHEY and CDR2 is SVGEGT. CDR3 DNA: TGTGCCAGCAGTGAGCAGGGGGCGCATTGGACTGAAGCTTTCTTT. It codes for CASSEQGAHWTEAFF.

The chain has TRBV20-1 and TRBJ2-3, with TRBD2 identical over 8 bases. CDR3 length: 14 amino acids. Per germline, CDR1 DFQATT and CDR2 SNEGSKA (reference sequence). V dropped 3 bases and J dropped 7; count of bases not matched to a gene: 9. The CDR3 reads CSASTGGTLNTQYF. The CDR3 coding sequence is TGCAGTGCTAGTACGGGGGGGACTTTGAATACGCAGTATTTT.

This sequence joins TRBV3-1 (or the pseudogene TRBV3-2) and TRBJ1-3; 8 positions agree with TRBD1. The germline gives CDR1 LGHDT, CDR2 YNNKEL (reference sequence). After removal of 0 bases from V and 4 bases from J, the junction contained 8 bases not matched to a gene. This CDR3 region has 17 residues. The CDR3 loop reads CASSQDVRTGLGNTIYF. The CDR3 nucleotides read TGTGCCAGCAGCCAAGATGTAAGGACAGGGTTAGGAAACACCATATATTTT.

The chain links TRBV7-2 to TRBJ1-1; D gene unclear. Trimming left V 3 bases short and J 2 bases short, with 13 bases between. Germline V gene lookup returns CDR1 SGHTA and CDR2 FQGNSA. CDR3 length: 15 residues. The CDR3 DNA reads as TGTGCCAGCAGCTTCTCCCGGGGATCCAACACTGAAGCTTTCTTT. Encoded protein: CASSFSRGSNTEAFF.

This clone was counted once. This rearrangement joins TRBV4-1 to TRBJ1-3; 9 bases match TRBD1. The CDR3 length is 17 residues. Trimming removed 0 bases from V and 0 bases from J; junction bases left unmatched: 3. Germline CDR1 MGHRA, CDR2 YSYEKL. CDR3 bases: TGCGCCAGCAGCCAAGAACCACAGGGGGCCTCTGGAAACACCATATATTTT. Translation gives CASSQEPQGASGNTIYF.

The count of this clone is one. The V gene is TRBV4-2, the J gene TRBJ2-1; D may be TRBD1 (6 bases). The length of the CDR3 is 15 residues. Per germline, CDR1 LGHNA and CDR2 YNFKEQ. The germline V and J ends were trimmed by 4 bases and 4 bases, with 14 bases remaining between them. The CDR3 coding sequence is TGTGCCAGCAGCCCGTGGACAGACGGATACAATGAGCAGTTCTTC. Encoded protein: CASSPWTDGYNEQFF.

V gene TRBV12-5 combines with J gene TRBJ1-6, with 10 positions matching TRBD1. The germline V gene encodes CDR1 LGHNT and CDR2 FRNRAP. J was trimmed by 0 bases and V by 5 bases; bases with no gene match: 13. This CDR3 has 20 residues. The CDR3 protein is CASGQSRQGAPSSYNSPLHF. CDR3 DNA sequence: TGTGCTAGTGGTCAATCCCGACAGGGGGCACCCAGCTCCTATAATTCACCCCTCCACTTT.

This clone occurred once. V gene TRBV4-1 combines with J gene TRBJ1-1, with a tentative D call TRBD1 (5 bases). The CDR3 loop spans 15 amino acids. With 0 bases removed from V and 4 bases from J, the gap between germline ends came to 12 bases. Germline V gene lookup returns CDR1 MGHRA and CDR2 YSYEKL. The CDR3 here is CASSQDRWGGTEAFF. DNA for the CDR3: TGCGCCAGCAGCCAAGATAGATGGGGCGGCACTGAAGCTTTCTTT.

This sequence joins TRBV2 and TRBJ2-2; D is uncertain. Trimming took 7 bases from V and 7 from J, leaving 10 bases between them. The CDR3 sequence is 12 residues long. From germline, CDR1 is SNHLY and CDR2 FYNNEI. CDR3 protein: CASNSDNGELFF. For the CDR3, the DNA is TGTGCCAGCAACTCTGATAACGGGGAGCTGTTTTTT.

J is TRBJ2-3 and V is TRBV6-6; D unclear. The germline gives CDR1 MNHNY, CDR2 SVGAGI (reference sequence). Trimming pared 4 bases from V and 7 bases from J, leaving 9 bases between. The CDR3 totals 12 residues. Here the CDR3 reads CASSLDGYTQYF. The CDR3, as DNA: TGTGCCAGCAGTTTGGACGGATATACGCAGTATTTT.

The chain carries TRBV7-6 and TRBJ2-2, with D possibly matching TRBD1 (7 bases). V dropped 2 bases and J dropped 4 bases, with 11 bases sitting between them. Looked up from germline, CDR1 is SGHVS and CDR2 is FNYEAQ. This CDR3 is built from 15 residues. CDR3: CASSLSGGGTGELFF. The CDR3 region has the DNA TGTGCCAGCAGCTTATCAGGGGGAGGCACCGGGGAGCTGTTTTTT.

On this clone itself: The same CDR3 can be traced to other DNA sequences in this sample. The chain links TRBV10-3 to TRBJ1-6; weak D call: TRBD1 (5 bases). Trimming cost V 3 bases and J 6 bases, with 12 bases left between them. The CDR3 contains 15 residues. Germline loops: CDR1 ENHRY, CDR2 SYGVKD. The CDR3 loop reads CAISESGTGNSPLHF. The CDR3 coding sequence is TGTGCCATCAGTGAATCAGGGACGGGTAATTCACCCCTCCACTTT.